This T cell receptor (beta chain) was retrieved from a study of T cells after yellow fever vaccination. Study-wide results and limits: Contamination by abundant bulk-population clonotypes could be present in FACS-sorted repertoires.

Germline loops: CDR1 MNHEY, CDR2 SVGAGI. The V end lost 6 bases, the J end lost 5 bases, and 13 bases lay between the germline ends. This CDR3 has 14 amino acids. This clonotype was observed a handful of times. The antigen is undetermined. They built TCR cDNA with 5'RACE template switching, a step that put in a universal primer site and UMIs. TCRdb itself ran the 5' RACE reads through MiXCR, one entry per CDR3 protein. The table shows approximately 150,000 distinct CDR3 sequences, with around 9.7% occurring only once. The sequence was collected from a man aged 18 to 29 who received the YFV17D yellow fever vaccine. The source was CD8+ T cells sorted from PBMCs, collected 45 days after the yellow fever booster vaccination. The chain employs TRBV6-5 and TRBJ2-2; D call uncertain. The CDR3 region has the DNA TGTGCCAGCAGACCAGTTAAGTGGACCGGGGAGCTGTTTTTT. Residues: CASRPVKWTGELFF.